One and the same sample provided the 30 T cell receptor beta chains below, sequenced in a study of T cell responses to AZD1222 COVID-19 vaccine (dated by TCRdb to 2020 to 2023). The library came from the immunoSEQ multiplex PCR assay. TCRdb took over this immuneACCESS table, retaining in-frame rearrangements with V and J assigned. Such tables are incomplete; in checked studies, under half of the missing clones stem from an unresolved V gene, and the remainder is unexplained. The sample table holds approximately 140,000 clones, of which roughly 89% were seen once. Together, the top ten hold 4.5% to 6.5% of the sample. The time point label corresponds to: baseline before first vaccination. Specimen: peripheral blood, collected on day 0 of AZD1222 vaccination. The receptor set was obtained from an adult in good health.

The rearrangement links TRBV30 to TRBJ1-1; unclear D gene. CDR1 is GTSNPN and CDR2 is SVGIG in the germline V gene (reference sequence). Trimming left V 0 bases short and J 4 bases short, with 6 bases between. This CDR3 contains 12 residues. The CDR3 is CAWSVPSTEAFF. The DNA of the CDR3 is TGTGCCTGGAGTGTACCTTCCACTGAAGCTTTCTTT. The complete variable domain, with remaining parts taken from reference TRBV30 and TRBJ1-1, reads SQTIHQWPATLVQPVGSPLSLECTVEGTSNPNLYWYRQAAGRGLQLLFYSVGIGQISSEVPQNLSASRPQDRQFILSSKKLLLSDSGFYLCAWSVPSTEAFFGQGTRLTVV.

The gene calls are TRBV5-1 and TRBJ1-5; D is unclear. CDR3 size: 15 residues. CDR1 is SGHRS and CDR2 is YFSETQ in the germline V gene. Trimming shortened V by 0 bases and J by 1 base, and 8 bases separated the two germline ends. CDR3 coding DNA: TGCGCCAGCAGCTTGGCGGGTAACAGCAATCAGCCCCAGCATTTT. This encodes CASSLAGNSNQPQHF.

The chain couples TRBV6-2 or TRBV6-3 to TRBJ1-1; TRBD1 aligns across 10 bases. V lost 4 bases, J lost 4 bases, and 18 bases stayed unmatched. This CDR3 has 19 residues. The V gene's germline CDR1 is MNHEY and CDR2 SVGEGT. The CDR3 sequence is CASSFESFRGTGDSTEAFF. Written as DNA, the CDR3 is TGTGCCAGCAGTTTTGAATCTTTTCGAGGGACAGGGGATTCCACTGAAGCTTTCTTT.

This chain uses TRBV11-3 with TRBJ2-7; the D call may be TRBD1 or TRBD2 (6 bases each). Germline lookup yields CDR1 SGHNT and CDR2 YENEEA. The ends were cut back, 1 base at V and 3 bases at J, with 10 bases in the middle. This CDR3 has 14 residues. For the CDR3, the DNA is TGTGCCAGCAGCTTAGCACAGGGAGGCTACGAGCAGTACTTC. Amino acids: CASSLAQGGYEQYF.

V usage is TRBV15 and J usage is TRBJ2-7, with 8 nucleotides matching TRBD1. Germline CDR1 is LNHNV and CDR2 is YYDKDF (reference sequence). Trimming cost V 4 bases and J 4 bases; bases outside gene matches: 12. This CDR3 is built from 16 residues. In DNA form, the CDR3 reads TGTGCCACCAGCAAGGGCCGGACAGGGACCCATTACGAGCAGTACTTC. Translating gives CATSKGRTGTHYEQYF.

V and J are TRBV5-1 and TRBJ1-2; D not resolved. The V gene lost 0 bases and the J gene lost 8 bases, with 8 bases spanning the gap. This CDR3 spans 12 amino acids. Germline CDR1 reads SGHRS; CDR2 reads YFSETQ. Here the CDR3 DNA reads TGCGCCAGCAGCTTGGACAGACGGGGCTACACCTTC. Its translation is CASSLDRRGYTF.

The chain joins TRBV7-2 to TRBJ1-1; 7 nucleotides agree with TRBD1. The trim removed 4 bases at V and 1 base at J, leaving 9 bases unmatched. Germline-derived CDR1 and CDR2 are SGHTA and FQGNSA. The CDR3 spans 16 residues. CDR3 coding DNA: TGTGCCAGCAGCTCACAGCCGACAGGGACGAACACTGAAGCTTTCTTT. Translation: CASSSQPTGTNTEAFF.

The chain carries TRBV6-5 and TRBJ2-1; tentative D call: TRBD2 (6 bases). The V gene's germline CDR1 is MNHEY and CDR2 SVGAGI. The CDR3 runs 12 residues. Trimming took 6 bases from V and 8 from J, leaving 11 bases between them. The CDR3 DNA reads TGTGCCAGCAGCCCCGGGGGTGATGAGCAGTTCTTC. Translating it yields CASSPGGDEQFF.

The V call is TRBV7-3, the J call TRBJ1-4; D uncertain. Per germline, CDR1 SGHTA and CDR2 FQGTGA. This CDR3 is built from 16 residues. Trimming took 4 bases from V and 8 from J, leaving 20 bases between them. The CDR3 sequence: CASSSQWREEEEKLFF. In DNA form, the CDR3 reads TGTGCCAGCAGCTCGCAGTGGAGGGAGGAAGAGGAAAAACTGTTTTTT.

The chain employs TRBV7-9 and TRBJ1-2; 9 bases are shared with TRBD1. Germline lookup yields CDR1 SEHNR and CDR2 FQNEAQ (reference sequence). V lost 5 bases, J lost 8 bases, and 6 bases stayed unmatched. The CDR3 is 13 amino acids. CDR3 sequence reads: CASSPQGQGGYTF. CDR3 DNA sequence: TGTGCCAGCAGCCCCCAGGGACAGGGAGGCTACACCTTC.

This chain joins TRBV4-2 and TRBJ1-1; no definite D call. The germline gives CDR1 LGHNA, CDR2 YNFKEQ. The germline V and J ends were trimmed by 0 bases and 0 bases, with 8 bases remaining between them. There are 15 residues in the CDR3. In nucleotides, the CDR3 is TGTGCCAGCAGCCAAGAGGAGGGCCTGAACACTGAAGCTTTCTTT. Protein sequence: CASSQEEGLNTEAFF.

This rearrangement joins TRBV7-3 to TRBJ2-7; TRBD2 agrees at 10 bases. V lost 5 bases, J lost 2 bases, and 6 bases stayed unmatched. The CDR3 length is 15 residues. Germline V CDR1 and CDR2: SGHTA, FQGTGA. CDR3 DNA sequence: TGTGCCAGCAGCCGCTCTGGACTAGCGGCCTACGAGCAGTACTTC. Translated: CASSRSGLAAYEQYF.

The chain is built from TRBV28 and TRBJ2-7, with TRBD1 as a possible D gene (5 bases). Deletions cut 5 bases from V and 3 bases from J, with 20 bases between. This CDR3 is 16 amino acids long. CDR1 and CDR2 (germline): MDHEN, SYDVKM. The CDR3 is CASSQTNGRAVYEQYF. For the CDR3, the DNA is TGTGCCAGCAGTCAAACAAACGGCAGGGCAGTCTACGAGCAGTACTTC. Full variable domain (rest looked up from reference TRBV28 and TRBJ2-7): DVKVTQSSRYLVKRTGEKVFLECVQDMDHENMFWYRQDPGLGLRLIYFSYDVKMKEKGDIPEGYSVSREKKERFSLILESASTNQTSMYLCASSQTNGRAVYEQYFGPGTRLTVT.

The V gene is TRBV7-8, the J gene TRBJ1-4; D may be TRBD1 (6 bases). V was shortened by 1 base and J by 3 bases, with 15 bases between the two germline ends. CDR1 is SGHVS, CDR2 FQNEAQ, per germline. CDR3 size: 17 residues. Written as DNA, the CDR3 is TGTGCCAGCAGCTTAGACAGGGTTTGGGCTTCTAATGAAAAACTGTTTTTT. Translated: CASSLDRVWASNEKLFF.

This clone is a singleton in its sample. The V gene is TRBV7-2, the J gene TRBJ1-4; 8 bases match TRBD1. This CDR3 has 15 residues. Germline CDR1 and CDR2: SGHTA and FQGNSA. Trimming cost V 5 bases and J 3 bases; bases outside gene matches: 5. The DNA for the CDR3 is TGTGCCAGCAGCACAGGGGGAATAGCTAATGAAAAACTGTTTTTT. The encoded protein is CASSTGGIANEKLFF. The whole variable domain, remainder taken from reference TRBV7-2 and TRBJ1-4, is GAGVSQSPSNKVTEKGKDVELRCDPISGHTALYWYRQSLGQGLEFLIYFQGNSAPDKSGLPSDRFSAERTGGSVSTLTIQRTQQEDSAVYLCASSTGGIANEKLFFGSGTQLSVL.

Note on this clone: This sample includes further DNA sequences coding for the same CDR3. The chain couples TRBV5-1 to TRBJ1-2; 8 positions agree with TRBD1. The germline gives CDR1 SGHRS, CDR2 YFSETQ. The CDR3 runs to 14 residues. Trimming took 0 bases from V and 7 from J; bases not matched to a gene: 5. CDR3 sequence (DNA): TGCGCCAGCAGCTTGGGACAGGGGCTTGGTGGCTACACCTTC. Its protein product is CASSLGQGLGGYTF. Combining the CDR3 with reference TRBV5-1 and TRBJ1-2 gives the whole variable domain KAGVTQTPRYLIKTRGQQVTLSCSPISGHRSVSWYQQTPGQGLQFLFEYFSETQRNKGNFPGRFSGRQFSNSRSEMNVSTLELGDSALYLCASSLGQGLGGYTFGSGTRLTVV.

CDR3 coding DNA: TGCGCCAGCAGCTCCCGGTCCGAGGCGTCCAATGAGCAGTTCTTC. This gives the protein CASSSRSEASNEQFF. The rearrangement uses TRBV4-3 and TRBJ2-1, with D uncertain. The CDR3 is made up of 15 amino acids. The germline CDR1 and CDR2 sequences are LGHNA and YSLEER. V dropped 5 bases and J dropped 6 bases, with 17 bases sitting between them.

This clone is termed medium-sized (0.01 to 0.1%). The V and J genes are TRBV5-1 and TRBJ1-3, with TRBD1 as a possible D gene (5 bases). The V gene's germline CDR1 is SGHRS and CDR2 YFSETQ. This CDR3 contains 13 residues. V was shortened by 6 bases and J by 4 bases, with 11 bases between the two germline ends. CDR3 DNA sequence: TGCGCCAGCAAACAGGCCGGGGGAAACACCATATATTTT. This codes for CASKQAGGNTIYF.

To note about this clone: Other nucleotide sequences from this sample produce the same CDR3. DNA for the CDR3: TGTGCCAGCAGCTTAGCGTCGTCGGGCAGAGGTAATGAAAAACTGTTTTTT. Its protein product is CASSLASSGRGNEKLFF. The chain has TRBV7-9 and TRBJ1-4, with unresolved D. The CDR3 loop spans 17 amino acids. In germline, CDR1 is SEHNR, CDR2 FQNEAQ (reference sequence). V gave up 0 bases and J gave up 4 bases, with 15 bases separating them.

The chain couples TRBV7-8 to TRBJ2-5, with 7 bases lining up with TRBD2. The CDR3 loop spans 15 amino acids. Germline V lookup: CDR1 SGHVS, CDR2 FQNEAQ. Trimming at V came to 1 base and at J to 4 bases, leaving 6 bases not matched to a gene. This CDR3 is CASSLEGGPGETQYF. As DNA, the CDR3 is TGTGCCAGCAGCTTAGAGGGAGGGCCCGGAGAGACCCAGTACTTC.

The chain is built from TRBV20-1 and TRBJ1-6; TRBD1 aligns across 9 bases. In germline, CDR1 is DFQATT, CDR2 SNEGSKA (reference sequence). The CDR3 spans 14 residues. The V segment lost 3 bases and the J segment 7 bases; nucleotides outside the gene matches: 4. CDR3 bases: TGCAGTGCTAGTTGGGACAGGGCAAATTCACCCCTCCACTTT. Its translation is CSASWDRANSPLHF.

The chain is built from TRBV6-5 and TRBJ1-1; tentatively, D is TRBD1 (6 bases). Germline-derived CDR1 and CDR2 are MNHEY and SVGAGI. The CDR3 runs 15 residues. The V end was cut by 0 bases, the J end by 0 bases, with 8 bases between. The CDR3 DNA reads TGTGCCAGCAGTTACTCCACAGGGATGAACACTGAAGCTTTCTTT. Residues: CASSYSTGMNTEAFF.

There are a few counts of this clone. The rearrangement joins TRBV6-4 to TRBJ2-1, with D uncertain. The CDR3 covers 14 residues. With 6 bases removed from V and 6 bases from J, the gap between germline ends came to 15 bases. The V gene's germline CDR1 is MRHNA and CDR2 SNTAGT. CDR3 DNA sequence: TGTGCCAGCAGCGACCCAACCGGTGGCAATGAGCAGTTCTTC. It specifies CASSDPTGGNEQFF.

The V call is TRBV19, the J call TRBJ2-3; 9 nucleotides match TRBD2. Looked up from germline, CDR1 is LNHDA and CDR2 is SQIVND (reference sequence). There are 17 residues in the CDR3. V gave up 7 bases and J gave up 2 bases; unmatched junction bases: 13. CDR3 sequence reads: CASNGEEREEHTDTQYF. CDR3 coding DNA: TGTGCCAGTAATGGGGAAGAGCGGGAGGAACACACAGATACGCAGTATTTT.

The CDR3 nucleotides are TGTGCCAGCAGTACCCAGGGGGGGTTGAACACTGAAGCTTTCTTT. Encoded protein: CASSTQGGLNTEAFF. The chain carries TRBV6-2 or TRBV6-3 and TRBJ1-1, with 7 bases lining up with TRBD1. Per the germline V gene, CDR1 is MNHEY and CDR2 is SVGEGT. The CDR3 has 15 amino acids. Unmatched junction bases numbered 6, after V lost 5 bases and J lost 0 bases.

This chain uses TRBV15 with TRBJ2-1, with D maybe TRBD2 (6 bases). Trimming took 3 bases from V and 9 from J, leaving 27 bases between them. Per germline, CDR1 LNHNV and CDR2 YYDKDF (reference sequence). The CDR3 is 18 residues long. CDR3 in amino acids: CATSSTETGTLSRGEQFF. DNA of the CDR3: TGTGCCACCAGCAGTACCGAAACCGGGACTCTATCGAGGGGTGAGCAGTTCTTC.

The DNA of the CDR3 is TGTGCCAGCAGCCCGCTACCAGCGAACACCGGGGAGCTGTTTTTT. Its translation is CASSPLPANTGELFF. The chain employs TRBV2 and TRBJ2-2; D uncertain. This CDR3 has 15 residues. Trimming left V 6 bases short and J 0 bases short, with 11 bases between. The germline V gene encodes CDR1 SNHLY and CDR2 FYNNEI.

The chain couples TRBV12-3 or TRBV12-4 to TRBJ2-7; D call uncertain. CDR3 size: 12 residues. Deletions cut 5 bases from V and 11 bases from J, with 16 bases between. The CDR3 DNA follows: TGTGCCAGCAGTGGACCAAACCAAAGGGAGTACTTC. Translation: CASSGPNQREYF.

The chain combines TRBV4-3 with TRBJ2-1; TRBD1 might be the D (6 bases). V was shortened by 1 base and J by 7 bases, with 11 bases between the two germline ends. The germline gives CDR1 LGHNA, CDR2 YSLEER. The CDR3 contains 14 residues. The CDR3 DNA reads as TGCGCCAGCAGCCAAGTCAGCCAGGGGAATGAGCAGTTCTTC. Translated, it gives CASSQVSQGNEQFF.

The V call is TRBV27, the J call TRBJ2-7, with 9 bases identical to TRBD2. CDR3 size: 16 residues. V trimming: 2 bases; J trimming: 2 bases; junction bases outside the gene matches: 7. The germline CDR1 and CDR2 sequences are MNHEY and SMNVEV (reference sequence). CDR3 protein: CASSLGSGSGTYEQYF. Written as DNA, the CDR3 is TGTGCCAGCAGTTTAGGTAGCGGGAGTGGCACCTACGAGCAGTACTTC.